The 11 T cell receptor beta chains given below trace back to one sample, sequenced in a study of blood T cell repertoires in COVID-19. Here immunoSEQ multiplex PCR was the method, and the copy in TCRdb shows in-frame clones only, minus some. The table records 200,000 to 250,000 clones, 85% to 90% of them present only once. Sequences were obtained from peripheral blood. The source is a man aged 55 to 70 with acute or convalescent COVID-19.

The chain carries TRBV28 and TRBJ1-4, with D tentatively TRBD1 (5 bases). The CDR3 has 13 residues. Germline CDR1 reads MDHEN; CDR2 reads SYDVKM. V was clipped by 6 bases and J by 8 bases, with 13 bases between them. The DNA for the CDR3 is TGTGCCAGCAGGGCGGGACTTAGAGAAAAACTGTTTTTT. It codes for CASRAGLREKLFF.

The chain combines TRBV7-2 with TRBJ2-1; 8 bases are a match to TRBD1. This CDR3 is built from 15 residues. The V gene end was trimmed by 5 bases and the J gene end by 5 bases; junction bases not matched to a gene: 8. The germline V gene encodes CDR1 SGHTA and CDR2 FQGNSA. The CDR3 DNA follows: TGTGCCAGCAGCCGCGACAGGGGCGGGAACAATGAGCAGTTCTTC. This codes for CASSRDRGGNNEQFF.

The chain links TRBV27 to TRBJ2-7; 9 bases are shared with TRBD1. Trimming removed 5 bases from V and 5 bases from J; junction bases left unmatched: 7. The germline V gene has CDR1 MNHEY and CDR2 SMNVEV (reference sequence). The CDR3 is 14 residues long. CDR3 loop: CASSVDRGRHEQYF. The CDR3 DNA sequence: TGTGCCAGCAGTGTGGACAGGGGCCGGCACGAGCAGTACTTC.

This rearrangement joins TRBV7-3 to TRBJ2-1; TRBD2 agrees at 7 bases. The CDR3 has 17 amino acids. The V gene end was trimmed by 5 bases and the J gene end by 1 base; junction bases not matched to a gene: 11. The V gene's germline CDR1 is SGHTA and CDR2 FQGTGA. CDR3 in amino acids: CASSPRTRLDSYNEQFF. The CDR3 DNA sequence: TGTGCCAGCAGCCCTCGGACTAGACTTGATTCCTACAATGAGCAGTTCTTC. Filled out from reference TRBV7-3 and TRBJ2-1, the complete variable domain reads GAGVSQTPSNKVTEKGKYVELRCDPISGHTALYWYRQSLGQGPEFLIYFQGTGAADDSGLPNDRFFAVRPEGSVSTLKIQRTERGDSAVYLCASSPRTRLDSYNEQFFGPGTRLTVL.

CDR3 sequence reads: CASSAGTSGGHSYEQYF. DNA of the CDR3: TGTGCCAGCAGCGCGGGGACTAGCGGGGGCCACTCCTACGAGCAGTACTTC. The V call is TRBV11-2, the J call TRBJ2-7; 14 nucleotides line up with TRBD2. Unmatched junction bases numbered 6, after V lost 5 bases and J lost 0 bases. The CDR3 is 17 residues long. The germline CDR1 and CDR2 sequences are SGHAT and FQNNGV.

This clone has only a few counts. The chain employs TRBV20-1 and TRBJ1-2, with TRBD1 matching 7 bases. Unmatched junction bases numbered 6, after V lost 3 bases and J lost 2 bases. CDR3 length: 14 residues. Germline V gene lookup returns CDR1 DFQATT and CDR2 SNEGSKA (reference sequence). The CDR3 DNA is TGCAGTGCTAGTCGACAGGGACCCAACTATGGCTACACCTTC. This sequence encodes CSASRQGPNYGYTF.

The rearrangement joins TRBV11-2 to TRBJ2-7, with D possibly matching TRBD1 (5 bases). Germline CDR1 and CDR2: SGHAT and FQNNGV. The CDR3 spans 15 residues. Trimming shortened V by 2 bases and J by 5 bases, and 16 bases separated the two germline ends. In DNA, the CDR3 is TGTGCCAGCAGCTTAAGGGGAACCCTCACCGACGAGCAGTACTTC. This gives the protein CASSLRGTLTDEQYF.

The rearrangement links TRBV29-1 to TRBJ2-7; 9 bases are a match to TRBD2. The germline CDR1 and CDR2 sequences are SQVTM and ANQGSEA. There are 13 residues in the CDR3. Trimming at V came to 4 bases and at J to 5 bases, leaving 6 bases not matched to a gene. For the CDR3, the DNA is TGCAGCGTTGGCGGGGGGGGCAACCACGAGCAGTACTTC. Its protein product is CSVGGGGNHEQYF.

The V and J genes are TRBV28 and TRBJ1-2, with TRBD1 identical over 7 bases. From germline, CDR1 is MDHEN and CDR2 SYDVKM. This CDR3 comprises 14 residues. V lost 7 bases to trimming and J lost 8 bases; unmatched junction nucleotides: 13. The CDR3 DNA is TGTGCCAGCACCGATACAGGGGCCGCCCGGGGCTACACCTTC. Encoded protein: CASTDTGAARGYTF.

The rearrangement joins TRBV12-3 or TRBV12-4 to TRBJ1-6; D call uncertain. This CDR3 is built from 12 residues. V lost 3 bases and J lost 6, with 3 bases in between. The CDR3 nucleotides are TGTGCCAGCAGTTTGGCTAATTCACCCCTCCACTTT. The encoded protein is CASSLANSPLHF.

V usage is TRBV29-1 and J usage is TRBJ2-1, with 7 bases matching TRBD1. J was trimmed by 4 bases and V by 1 base; bases with no gene match: 4. From germline, CDR1 is SQVTM and CDR2 ANQGSEA. The CDR3 covers 14 residues. As DNA, the CDR3 is TGCAGCGTTGAAGGGGGACAGCTGTACAATGAGCAGTTCTTC. Translation gives CSVEGGQLYNEQFF.